This TCR beta chain was found in a study of T cells after yellow fever vaccination. This clonotype appeared a few times. MiXCR was run by TCRdb on the 5' RACE reads, yielding one entry per CDR3 protein. Among just under 600,000 distinct CDR3 sequences, roughly 13% were seen once, and the ten largest hold about an eighth. This sample comprised PBMCs, obtained on the day of the yellow fever booster vaccination. The clonotype was recovered from a man younger than 45 who received the YFV17D yellow fever vaccine.

DNA of the CDR3: TGTGCCATCAGTGAGTCGGGCGGGAGGAGCTACAATGAGCAGTTCTTC. As protein: CAISESGGRSYNEQFF. V and J are TRBV10-3 and TRBJ2-1, with 8 bases that match TRBD2. The length of the CDR3 is 16 residues. Germline-derived CDR1 and CDR2 are ENHRY and SYGVKD. Trimming took 0 bases from V and 3 from J; bases not matched to a gene: 4.